One and the same sample provided the 6 T cell receptor beta chains below, sequenced in a study of molecular identifiers for immune sequencing clone quantification (dated by TCRdb to 2016 to 2019). The receptor library was made with PCR. Sequencing used a NextSeq 500. Through fastp at Q25 and MiXCR, TCRdb rebuilt clones from the public reads, retaining in-frame beta chains. Under each unique CDR3 protein, matching rows form one entry showing the most common genes and DNA. For this sample there are about 40,000 distinct CDR3 sequences; 24% appear just once. The top ten clones comprise 0.98% of the sample. The sequenced sample was naive CD8+ T cells from blood, with Jurkat cell RNA spiked in. Explained via the paper, the cell subset or site label denotes: FACS-sorted CD8+CD4-CCR7+CD45RA+ naive T cells. Receptors originate from a human donor in good health. Some libraries in this study had Jurkat cell RNA spiked in.

A word on this clonotype: A read error is possible here, since a much larger clone lies one base away. The rearrangement links TRBV6-5 to TRBJ2-3, with TRBD2 matching over 12 bases. Germline lookup yields CDR1 MNHEY and CDR2 SVGAGI. The CDR3 sequence is 18 residues long. DNA for the CDR3: TGTGCCAGCAGTTACGGGCTAGCGGGGGGGCCCGGCACAGCTACGCAGTATTTT. Its translation: CASSYGLAGGPGTATQYF.

With respect to this clonotype: A single base separates this from a much larger clone, so it may be a read error. The missing conserved phenylalanine or tryptophan at the end of this CDR3 makes a read error likely. V gene TRBV7-9 combines with J gene TRBJ2-3; possible D gene TRBD1, 5 bases. The V gene lost 5 bases and the J gene lost 0 bases, with 9 bases spanning the gap. Germline lookup yields CDR1 SEHNR and CDR2 FQNEAQ (reference sequence). CDR3 length: 14 amino acids. The CDR3 loop is CASSVTGSTDTQYL. The DNA of the CDR3 is TGTGCCAGCAGCGTCACAGGTAGCACAGATACGCAGTATCTT.

The table lists this clonotype with many counts. This chain connects TRBV10-3 to TRBJ2-3, with 12 bases fitting TRBD2. CDR1 and CDR2 from the germline V gene are ENHRY and SYGVKD. The junction had 9 bases not matched to a gene; V was cut back by 6 bases and J by 14 bases. This CDR3 is 13 amino acids long. The CDR3, as DNA: TGTGCCATCAGCCCCGCAACTAGCGGGAGGTCGTATTTT. It encodes CAISPATSGRSYF.

This clonotype was counted ten times or more. This chain joins TRBV10-2 and TRBJ2-3; 7 nucleotides line up with TRBD2. Trimming removed 4 bases from V and 2 bases from J; junction bases left unmatched: 3. Germline V lookup: CDR1 WSHSY, CDR2 SAAADI. This CDR3 has 14 amino acids. CDR3 residues: CASSGLAHTDTQYF. The CDR3 DNA sequence: TGCGCCAGCAGTGGACTAGCCCACACAGATACGCAGTATTTT.

This clonotype was observed at least ten times. The germline gene is not matched at one end of the junction; a read error may be the cause. The rearrangement uses TRBV19 and TRBJ1-5, with D unresolved. Germline loops: CDR1 LNHDA, CDR2 SQIVND (reference sequence). The CDR3 totals 12 residues. The CDR3 spells CAASGLNQAQHF. CDR3 sequence (DNA): TGTGCCGCTAGCGGGCTCAATCAGGCCCAGCATTTT.

Comment on this clonotype: This could be a read error, since a much larger clone is one nucleotide away. The chain carries TRBV19 and TRBJ2-3, with D possibly called TRBD1 or TRBD2 (5 bases each). The CDR3 runs to 16 residues. V was pared by 5 bases and J by 6 bases, with 21 bases between. Germline V CDR1 and CDR2: LNHDA, SQIVND (reference sequence). CDR3 sequence: CASSPRDGVYQDTQYF. CDR3 nucleotide sequence: TGTGCCAGTAGTCCTCGGGACGGGGTTTATCAGGATACGCAGTATTTT.